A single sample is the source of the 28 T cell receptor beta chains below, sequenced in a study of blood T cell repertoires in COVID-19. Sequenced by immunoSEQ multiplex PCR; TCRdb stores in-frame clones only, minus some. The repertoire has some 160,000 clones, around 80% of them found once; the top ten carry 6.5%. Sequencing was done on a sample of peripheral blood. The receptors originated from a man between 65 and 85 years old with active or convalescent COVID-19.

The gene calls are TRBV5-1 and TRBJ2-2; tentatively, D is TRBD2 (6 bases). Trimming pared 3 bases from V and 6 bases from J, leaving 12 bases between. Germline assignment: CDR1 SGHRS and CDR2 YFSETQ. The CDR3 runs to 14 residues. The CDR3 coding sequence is TGCGCCAGCAGCTCCAGGACTACATCCGGGGAGCTGTTTTTT. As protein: CASSSRTTSGELFF.

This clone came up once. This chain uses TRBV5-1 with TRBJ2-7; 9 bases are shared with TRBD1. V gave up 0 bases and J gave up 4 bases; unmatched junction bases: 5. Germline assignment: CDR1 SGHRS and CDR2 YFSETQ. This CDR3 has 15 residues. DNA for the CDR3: TGCGCCAGCAGCTTGGGGGACAGGGACGGTTACGAGCAGTACTTC. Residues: CASSLGDRDGYEQYF. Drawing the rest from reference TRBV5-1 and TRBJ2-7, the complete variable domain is KAGVTQTPRYLIKTRGQQVTLSCSPISGHRSVSWYQQTPGQGLQFLFEYFSETQRNKGNFPGRFSGRQFSNSRSEMNVSTLELGDSALYLCASSLGDRDGYEQYFGPGTRLTVT.

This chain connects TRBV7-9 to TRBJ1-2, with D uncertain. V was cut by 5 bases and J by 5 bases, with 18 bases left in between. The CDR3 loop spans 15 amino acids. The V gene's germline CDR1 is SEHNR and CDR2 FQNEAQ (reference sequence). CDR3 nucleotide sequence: TGTGCCAGCAGCCCAGAGGAGCCGGGGTTGTATGGCTACACCTTC. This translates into CASSPEEPGLYGYTF. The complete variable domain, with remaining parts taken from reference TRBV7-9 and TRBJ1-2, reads DTGVSQNPRHKITKRGQNVTFRCDPISEHNRLYWYRQTLGQGPEFLTYFQNEAQLEKSRLLSDRFSAERPKGSFSTLEIQRTEQGDSAMYLCASSPEEPGLYGYTFGSGTRLTVV.

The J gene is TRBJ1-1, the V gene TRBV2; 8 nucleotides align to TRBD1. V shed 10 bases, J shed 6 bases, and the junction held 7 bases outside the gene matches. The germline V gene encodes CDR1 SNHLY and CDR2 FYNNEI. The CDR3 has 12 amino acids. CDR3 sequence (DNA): TGTGCCACCGCGACAGGGGACGCTGAAGCTTTCTTT. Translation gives CATATGDAEAFF.

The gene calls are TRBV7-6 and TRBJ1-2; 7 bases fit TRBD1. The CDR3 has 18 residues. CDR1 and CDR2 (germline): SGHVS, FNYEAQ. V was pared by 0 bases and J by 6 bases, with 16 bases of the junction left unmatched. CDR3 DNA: TGTGCCAGCAGCTTAGCAAACTTCGGTCAGACAGGGAGGAATGGCTACACCTTC. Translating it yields CASSLANFGQTGRNGYTF.

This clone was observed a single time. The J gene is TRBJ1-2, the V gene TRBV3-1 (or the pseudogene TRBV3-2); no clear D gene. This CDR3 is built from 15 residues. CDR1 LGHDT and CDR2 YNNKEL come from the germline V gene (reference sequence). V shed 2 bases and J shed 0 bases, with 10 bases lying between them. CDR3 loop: CASSQLGLANYGYTF. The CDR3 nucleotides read TGTGCCAGCAGCCAACTGGGCCTCGCTAACTATGGCTACACCTTC.

CDR3 DNA: TGCGCCAGCAGCCCGGGGACAGATAACACAGATACGCAGTATTTT. Protein sequence: CASSPGTDNTDTQYF. The chain employs TRBV4-3 and TRBJ2-3; 7 bases align to TRBD1. Germline trimming cut 4 bases from V and 2 bases from J; bases unmatched to any gene: 6. This CDR3 spans 15 amino acids. Looked up from germline, CDR1 is LGHNA and CDR2 is YSLEER.

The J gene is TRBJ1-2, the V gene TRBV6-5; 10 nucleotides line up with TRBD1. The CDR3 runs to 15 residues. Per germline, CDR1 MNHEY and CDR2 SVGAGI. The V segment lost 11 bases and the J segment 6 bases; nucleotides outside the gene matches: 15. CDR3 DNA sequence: TGTGCCTCTTCCCCTCCCGCGGGACAGGGGAATGGCTACACCTTC. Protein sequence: CASSPPAGQGNGYTF.

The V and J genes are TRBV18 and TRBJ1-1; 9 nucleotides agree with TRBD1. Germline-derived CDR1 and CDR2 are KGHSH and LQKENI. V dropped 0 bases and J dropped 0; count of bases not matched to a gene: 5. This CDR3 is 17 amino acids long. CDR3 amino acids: CASSPPGGDRVNTEAFF. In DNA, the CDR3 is TGTGCCAGCTCACCACCGGGGGGGGACAGGGTGAACACTGAAGCTTTCTTT.

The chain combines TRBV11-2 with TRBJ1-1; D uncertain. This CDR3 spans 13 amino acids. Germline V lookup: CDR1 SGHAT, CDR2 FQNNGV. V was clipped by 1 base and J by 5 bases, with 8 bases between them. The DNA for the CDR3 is TGTGCCAGCAGCTTAGGCGTCGGGACTGAAGCTTTCTTT. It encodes CASSLGVGTEAFF.

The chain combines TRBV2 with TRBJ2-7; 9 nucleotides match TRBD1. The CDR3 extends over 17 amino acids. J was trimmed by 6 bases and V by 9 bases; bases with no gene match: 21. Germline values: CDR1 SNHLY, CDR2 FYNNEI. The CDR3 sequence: CASRSSQGADFAREQYF. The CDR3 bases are TGTGCCAGTCGTTCATCACAGGGGGCTGACTTCGCGCGCGAGCAGTACTTC. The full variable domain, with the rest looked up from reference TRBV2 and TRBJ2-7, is EPEVTQTPSHQVTQMGQEVILRCVPISNHLYFYWYRQILGQKVEFLVSFYNNEISEKSEIFDDQFSVERPDGSNFTLKIRSTKLEDSAMYFCASRSSQGADFAREQYFGPGTRLTVT.

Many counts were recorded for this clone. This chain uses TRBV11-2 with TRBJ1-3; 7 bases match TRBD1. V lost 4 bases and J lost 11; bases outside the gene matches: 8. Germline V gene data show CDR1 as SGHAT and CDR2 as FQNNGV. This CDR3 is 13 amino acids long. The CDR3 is CASSSTRQGPIYF. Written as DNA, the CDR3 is TGTGCCAGCAGCTCGACCCGACAGGGCCCCATATATTTT.

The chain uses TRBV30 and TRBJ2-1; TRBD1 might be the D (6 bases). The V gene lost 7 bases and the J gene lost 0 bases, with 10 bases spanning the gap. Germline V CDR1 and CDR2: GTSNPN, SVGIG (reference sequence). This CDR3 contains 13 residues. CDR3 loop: CASTGSSYNEQFF. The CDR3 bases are TGTGCCTCCACAGGGAGCTCCTACAATGAGCAGTTCTTC.

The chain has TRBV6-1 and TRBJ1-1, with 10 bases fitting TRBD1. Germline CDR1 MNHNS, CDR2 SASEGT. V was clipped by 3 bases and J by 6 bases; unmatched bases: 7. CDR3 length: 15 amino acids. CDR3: CASSDRTGGIAEAFF. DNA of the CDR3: TGTGCCAGCAGTGACCGGACAGGGGGAATAGCTGAAGCTTTCTTT.

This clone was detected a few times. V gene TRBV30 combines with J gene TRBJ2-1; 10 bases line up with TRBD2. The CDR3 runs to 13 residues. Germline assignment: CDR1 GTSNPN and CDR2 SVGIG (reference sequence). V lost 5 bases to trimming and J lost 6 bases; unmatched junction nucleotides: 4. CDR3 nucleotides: TGTGCCTGGGCGAGCGGGGGGGCCAATGAGCAGTTCTTC. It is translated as CAWASGGANEQFF.

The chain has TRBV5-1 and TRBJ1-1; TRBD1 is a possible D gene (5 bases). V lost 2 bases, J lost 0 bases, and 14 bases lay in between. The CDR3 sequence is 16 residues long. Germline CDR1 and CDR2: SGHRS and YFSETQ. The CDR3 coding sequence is TGCGCCAGCAGCTTTGGGTCATGGGGCATGAACACTGAAGCTTTCTTT. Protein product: CASSFGSWGMNTEAFF.

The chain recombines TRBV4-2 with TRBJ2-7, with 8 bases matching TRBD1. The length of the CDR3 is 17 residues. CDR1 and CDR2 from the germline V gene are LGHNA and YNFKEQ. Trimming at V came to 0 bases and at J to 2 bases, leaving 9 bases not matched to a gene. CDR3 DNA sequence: TGTGCCAGCAGCCAAGACCTTGGGACAGGTAGAGCCTACGAGCAGTACTTC. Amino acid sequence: CASSQDLGTGRAYEQYF.

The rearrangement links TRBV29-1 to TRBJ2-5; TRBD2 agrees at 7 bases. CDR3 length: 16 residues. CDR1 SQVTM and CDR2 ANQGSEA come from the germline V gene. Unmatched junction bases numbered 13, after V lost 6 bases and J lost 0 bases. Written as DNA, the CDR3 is TGCAGCGTCAAAAGCCCCTTGGGAGGGAACCAAGAGACCCAGTACTTC. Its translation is CSVKSPLGGNQETQYF. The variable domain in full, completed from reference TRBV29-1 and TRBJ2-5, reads SAVISQKPSRDICQRGTSLTIQCQVDSQVTMMFWYRQQPGQSLTLIATANQGSEATYESGFVIDKFPISRPNLTFSTLTVSNMSPEDSSIYLCSVKSPLGGNQETQYFGPGTRLLVL.

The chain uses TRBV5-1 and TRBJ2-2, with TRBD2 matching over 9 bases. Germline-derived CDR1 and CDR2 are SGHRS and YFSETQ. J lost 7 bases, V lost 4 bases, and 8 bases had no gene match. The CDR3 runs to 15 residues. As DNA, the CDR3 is TGCGCCAGCAGCCAAATAGCGGGAGCAGACGGGGAGCTGTTTTTT. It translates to CASSQIAGADGELFF.

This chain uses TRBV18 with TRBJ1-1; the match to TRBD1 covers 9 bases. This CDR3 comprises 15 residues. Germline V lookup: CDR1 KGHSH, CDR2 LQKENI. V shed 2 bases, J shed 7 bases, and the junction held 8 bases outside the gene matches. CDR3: CASSPNQQGAGEAFF. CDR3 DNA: TGTGCCAGCTCACCAAATCAACAGGGGGCAGGTGAAGCTTTCTTT. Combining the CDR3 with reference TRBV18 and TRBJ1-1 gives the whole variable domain NAGVMQNPRHLVRRRGQEARLRCSPMKGHSHVYWYRQLPEEGLKFMVYLQKENIIDESGMPKERFSAEFPKEGPSILRIQQVVRGDSAAYFCASSPNQQGAGEAFFGQGTRLTVV.

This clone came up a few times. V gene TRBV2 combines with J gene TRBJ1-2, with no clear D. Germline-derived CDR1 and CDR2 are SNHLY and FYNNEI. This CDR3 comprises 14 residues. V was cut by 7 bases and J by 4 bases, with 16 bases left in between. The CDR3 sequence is CASTEFLPLYGYTF. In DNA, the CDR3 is TGTGCCAGCACCGAGTTTTTACCCCTCTATGGCTACACCTTC.

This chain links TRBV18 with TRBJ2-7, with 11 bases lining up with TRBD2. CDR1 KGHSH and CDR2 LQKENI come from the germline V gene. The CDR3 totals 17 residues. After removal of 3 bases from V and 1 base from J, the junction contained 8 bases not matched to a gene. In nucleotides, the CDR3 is TGTGCCAGCTCACCTCCTTCGACTAGCGGGGAGTCCTACGAGCAGTACTTC. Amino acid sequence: CASSPPSTSGESYEQYF. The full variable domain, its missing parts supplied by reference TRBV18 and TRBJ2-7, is NAGVMQNPRHLVRRRGQEARLRCSPMKGHSHVYWYRQLPEEGLKFMVYLQKENIIDESGMPKERFSAEFPKEGPSILRIQQVVRGDSAAYFCASSPPSTSGESYEQYFGPGTRLTVT.

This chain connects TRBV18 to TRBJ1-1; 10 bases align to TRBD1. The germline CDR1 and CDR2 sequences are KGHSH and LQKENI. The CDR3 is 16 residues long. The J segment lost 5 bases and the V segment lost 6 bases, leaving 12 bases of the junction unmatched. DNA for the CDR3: TGTGCCAGCTCGCTAAACCCGGGACAGGGGAAGACTGAAGCTTTCTTT. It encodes CASSLNPGQGKTEAFF.

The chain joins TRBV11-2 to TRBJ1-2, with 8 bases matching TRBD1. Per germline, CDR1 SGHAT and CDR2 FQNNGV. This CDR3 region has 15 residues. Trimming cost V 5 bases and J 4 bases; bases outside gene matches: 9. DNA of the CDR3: TGTGCCAGCAGCCCCGGGACAGGATTCTTCTATGGCTACACCTTC. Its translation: CASSPGTGFFYGYTF.

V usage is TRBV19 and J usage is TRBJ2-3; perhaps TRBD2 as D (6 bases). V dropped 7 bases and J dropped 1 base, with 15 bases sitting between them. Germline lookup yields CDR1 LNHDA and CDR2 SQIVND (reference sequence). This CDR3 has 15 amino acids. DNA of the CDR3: TGTGCCAGTACTCAACGCCGGAGGGGCACAGATACGCAGTATTTT. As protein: CASTQRRRGTDTQYF.

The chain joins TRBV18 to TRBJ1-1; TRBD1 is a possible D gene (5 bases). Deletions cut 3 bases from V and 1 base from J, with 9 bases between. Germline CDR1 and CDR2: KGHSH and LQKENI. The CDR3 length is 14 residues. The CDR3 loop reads CASSPQTANTEAFF. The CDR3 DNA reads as TGTGCCAGCTCACCTCAGACAGCGAACACTGAAGCTTTCTTT.

As DNA, the CDR3 is TGTGCCAGCAGTTACAATCCTCCCAGCACTGAAGCTTTCTTT. It translates to CASSYNPPSTEAFF. The V gene is TRBV6-5, the J gene TRBJ1-1; the D is unclear. CDR3 length equals 14 residues. Germline V gene data show CDR1 as MNHEY and CDR2 as SVGAGI. V gave up 2 bases and J gave up 4 bases, with 11 bases separating them.

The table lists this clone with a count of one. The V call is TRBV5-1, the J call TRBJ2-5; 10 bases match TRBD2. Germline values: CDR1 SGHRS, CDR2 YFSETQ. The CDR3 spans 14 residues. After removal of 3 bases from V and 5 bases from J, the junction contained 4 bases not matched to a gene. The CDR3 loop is CASSSPGLAETQYF. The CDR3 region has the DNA TGCGCCAGCAGCTCGCCGGGACTAGCGGAGACCCAGTACTTC.